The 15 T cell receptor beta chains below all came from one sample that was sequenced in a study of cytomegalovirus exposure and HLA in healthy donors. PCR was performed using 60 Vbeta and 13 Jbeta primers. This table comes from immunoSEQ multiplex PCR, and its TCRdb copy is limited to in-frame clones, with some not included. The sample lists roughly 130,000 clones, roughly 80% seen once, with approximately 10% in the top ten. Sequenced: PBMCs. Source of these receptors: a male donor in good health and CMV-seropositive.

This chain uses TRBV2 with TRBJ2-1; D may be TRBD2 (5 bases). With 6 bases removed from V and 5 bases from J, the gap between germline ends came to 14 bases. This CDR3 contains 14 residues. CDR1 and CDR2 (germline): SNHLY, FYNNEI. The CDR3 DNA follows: TGTGCCAGCAGCCCCGGACTTGTAAACAATGAGCAGTTCTTC. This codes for CASSPGLVNNEQFF. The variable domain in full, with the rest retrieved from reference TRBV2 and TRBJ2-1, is EPEVTQTPSHQVTQMGQEVILRCVPISNHLYFYWYRQILGQKVEFLVSFYNNEISEKSEIFDDQFSVERPDGSNFTLKIRSTKLEDSAMYFCASSPGLVNNEQFFGPGTRLTVL.

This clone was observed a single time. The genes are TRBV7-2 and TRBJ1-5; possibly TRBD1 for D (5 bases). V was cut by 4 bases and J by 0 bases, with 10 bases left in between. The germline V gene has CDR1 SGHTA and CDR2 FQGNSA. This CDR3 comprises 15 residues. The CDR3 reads CASSSRGDSNQPQHF. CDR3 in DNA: TGTGCCAGCAGCTCTCGGGGGGATAGCAATCAGCCCCAGCATTTT.

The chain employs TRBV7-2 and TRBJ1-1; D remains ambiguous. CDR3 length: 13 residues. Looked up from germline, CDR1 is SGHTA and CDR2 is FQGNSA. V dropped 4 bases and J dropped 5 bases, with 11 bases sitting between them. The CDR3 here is CASSSADGTEAFF. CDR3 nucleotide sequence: TGTGCCAGCAGCTCGGCTGACGGGACTGAAGCTTTCTTT.

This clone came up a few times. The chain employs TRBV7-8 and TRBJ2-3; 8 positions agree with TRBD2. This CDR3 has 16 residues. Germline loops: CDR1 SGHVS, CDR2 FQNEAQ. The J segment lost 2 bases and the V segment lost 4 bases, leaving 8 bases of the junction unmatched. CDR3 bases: TGTGCCAGCAGCTCGCTCTCAGCGGGAGTCACAGATACGCAGTATTTT. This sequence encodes CASSSLSAGVTDTQYF.

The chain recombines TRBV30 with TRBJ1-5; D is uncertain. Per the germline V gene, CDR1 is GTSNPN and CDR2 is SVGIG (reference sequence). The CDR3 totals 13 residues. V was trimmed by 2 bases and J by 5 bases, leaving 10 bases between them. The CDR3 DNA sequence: TGTGCCTGGAGTCTTATGCGTGATCAGCCCCAGCATTTT. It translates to CAWSLMRDQPQHF.

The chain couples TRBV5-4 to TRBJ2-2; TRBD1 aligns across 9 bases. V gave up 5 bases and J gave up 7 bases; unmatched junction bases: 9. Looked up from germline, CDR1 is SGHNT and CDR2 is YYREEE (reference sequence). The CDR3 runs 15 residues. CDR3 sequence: CASRASGTGNGELFF. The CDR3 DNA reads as TGTGCCAGCAGAGCCTCCGGGACAGGGAACGGGGAGCTGTTTTTT.

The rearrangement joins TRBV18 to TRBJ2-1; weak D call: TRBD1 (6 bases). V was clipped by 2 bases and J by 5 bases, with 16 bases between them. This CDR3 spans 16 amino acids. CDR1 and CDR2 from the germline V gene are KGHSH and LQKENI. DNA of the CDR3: TGTGCCAGCTCACCAAGCATCCAGGGGTGGAACAATGAGCAGTTCTTC. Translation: CASSPSIQGWNNEQFF.

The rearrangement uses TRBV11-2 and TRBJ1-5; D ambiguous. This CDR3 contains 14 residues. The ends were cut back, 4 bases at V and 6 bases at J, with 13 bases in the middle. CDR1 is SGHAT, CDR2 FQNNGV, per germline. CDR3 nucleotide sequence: TGTGCCAGCAGCTCCTCGGGAGTCCGTCAGCCCCAGCATTTT. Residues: CASSSSGVRQPQHF.

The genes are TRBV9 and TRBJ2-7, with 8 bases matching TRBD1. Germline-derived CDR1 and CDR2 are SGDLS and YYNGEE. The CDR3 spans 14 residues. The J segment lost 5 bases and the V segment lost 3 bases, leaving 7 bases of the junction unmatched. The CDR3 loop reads CASSERTGRNEQYF. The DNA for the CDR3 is TGTGCCAGCAGCGAGCGGACAGGGAGGAACGAGCAGTACTTC.

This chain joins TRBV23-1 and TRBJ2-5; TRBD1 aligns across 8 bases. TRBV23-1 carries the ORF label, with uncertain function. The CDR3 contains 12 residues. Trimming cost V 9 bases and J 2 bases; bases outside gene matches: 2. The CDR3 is CARWTGQETQYF. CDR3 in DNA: TGCGCCAGATGGACAGGGCAAGAGACCCAGTACTTC.

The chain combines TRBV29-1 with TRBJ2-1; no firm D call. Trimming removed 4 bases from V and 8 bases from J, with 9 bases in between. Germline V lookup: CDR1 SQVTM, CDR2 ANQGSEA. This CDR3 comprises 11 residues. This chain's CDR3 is CSVGSRYEQFF. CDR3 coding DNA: TGCAGCGTTGGGTCTAGGTATGAGCAGTTCTTC.

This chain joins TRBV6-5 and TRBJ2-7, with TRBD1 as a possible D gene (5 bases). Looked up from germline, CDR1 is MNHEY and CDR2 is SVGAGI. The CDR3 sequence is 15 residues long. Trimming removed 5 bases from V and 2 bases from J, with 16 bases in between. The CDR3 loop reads CASSPQGYPTYEQYF. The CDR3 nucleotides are TGTGCCAGCAGTCCTCAGGGTTACCCCACCTACGAGCAGTACTTC.

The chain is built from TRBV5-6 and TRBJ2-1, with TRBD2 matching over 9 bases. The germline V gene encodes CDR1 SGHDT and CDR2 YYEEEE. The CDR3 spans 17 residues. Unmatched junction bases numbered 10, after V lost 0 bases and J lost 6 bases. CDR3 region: CASSLAAREGQGNEQFF. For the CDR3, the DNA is TGTGCCAGCAGCTTGGCCGCGCGGGAGGGCCAGGGCAATGAGCAGTTCTTC.

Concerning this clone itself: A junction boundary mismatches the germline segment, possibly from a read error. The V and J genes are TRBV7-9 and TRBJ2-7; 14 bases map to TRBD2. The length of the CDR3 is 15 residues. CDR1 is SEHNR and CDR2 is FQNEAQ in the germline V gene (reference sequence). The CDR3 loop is CSSSSTSGRVYEQYF. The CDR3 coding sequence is TGTTCCAGCAGCTCGACTAGCGGGAGGGTCTACGAGCAGTACTTC.

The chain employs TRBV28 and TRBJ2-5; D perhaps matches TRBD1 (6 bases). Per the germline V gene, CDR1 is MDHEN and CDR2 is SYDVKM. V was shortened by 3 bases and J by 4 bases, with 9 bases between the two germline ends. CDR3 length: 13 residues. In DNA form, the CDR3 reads TGTGCCAGCAGTTTGCCAGGGGCAGAGACCCAGTACTTC. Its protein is CASSLPGAETQYF.